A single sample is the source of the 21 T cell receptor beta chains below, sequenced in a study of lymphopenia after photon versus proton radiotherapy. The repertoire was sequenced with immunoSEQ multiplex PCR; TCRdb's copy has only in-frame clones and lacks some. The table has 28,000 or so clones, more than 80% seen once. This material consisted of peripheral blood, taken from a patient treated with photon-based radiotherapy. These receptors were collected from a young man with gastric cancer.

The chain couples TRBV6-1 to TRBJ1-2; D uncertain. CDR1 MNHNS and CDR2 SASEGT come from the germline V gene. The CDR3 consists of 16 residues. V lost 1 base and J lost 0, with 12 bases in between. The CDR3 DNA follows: TGTGCCAGCAGTGAAGATCCCCAGGCCACTAACTATGGCTACACCTTC. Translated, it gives CASSEDPQATNYGYTF.

The CDR3 region is CASSQEMNQQGWSYNEQFF. In DNA form, the CDR3 reads TGCGCCAGCAGCCAAGAGATGAACCAACAGGGTTGGTCCTACAATGAGCAGTTCTTC. The rearrangement joins TRBV4-1 to TRBJ2-1; D possibly corresponds to TRBD1 (6 bases). V was cut by 0 bases and J by 1 base, with 19 bases left in between. Germline assignment: CDR1 MGHRA and CDR2 YSYEKL. The CDR3 length is 19 residues.

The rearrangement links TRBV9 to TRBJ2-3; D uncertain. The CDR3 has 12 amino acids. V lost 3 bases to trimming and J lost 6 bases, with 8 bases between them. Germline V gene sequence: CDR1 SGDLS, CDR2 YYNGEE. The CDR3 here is CASSANLDTQYF. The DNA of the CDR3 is TGTGCCAGCAGCGCCAACTTGGATACGCAGTATTTT. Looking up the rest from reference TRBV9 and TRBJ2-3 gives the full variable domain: DSGVTQTPKHLITATGQRVTLRCSPRSGDLSVYWYQQSLDQGLQFLIQYYNGEERAKGNILERFSAQQFPDLHSELNLSSLELGDSALYFCASSANLDTQYFGPGTRLTVL.

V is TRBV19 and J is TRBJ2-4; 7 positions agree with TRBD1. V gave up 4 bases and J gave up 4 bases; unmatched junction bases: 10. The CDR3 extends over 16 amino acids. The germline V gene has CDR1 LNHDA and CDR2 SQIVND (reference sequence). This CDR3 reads CASSNRPGQKKNIQYF. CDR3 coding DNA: TGTGCCAGTAGTAATCGACCGGGACAGAAGAAAAACATTCAGTACTTC.

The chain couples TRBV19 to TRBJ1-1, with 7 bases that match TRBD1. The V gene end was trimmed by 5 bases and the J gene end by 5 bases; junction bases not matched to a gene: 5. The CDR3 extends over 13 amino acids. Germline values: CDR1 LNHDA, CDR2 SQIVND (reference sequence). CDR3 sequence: CASSPTRGTEAFF. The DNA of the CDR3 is TGTGCCAGTAGTCCGACCAGGGGGACTGAAGCTTTCTTT. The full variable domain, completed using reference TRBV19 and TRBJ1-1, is DGGITQSPKYLFRKEGQNVTLSCEQNLNHDAMYWYRQDPGQGLRLIYYSQIVNDFQKGDIAEGYSVSREKKESFPLTVTSAQKNPTAFYLCASSPTRGTEAFFGQGTRLTVV.

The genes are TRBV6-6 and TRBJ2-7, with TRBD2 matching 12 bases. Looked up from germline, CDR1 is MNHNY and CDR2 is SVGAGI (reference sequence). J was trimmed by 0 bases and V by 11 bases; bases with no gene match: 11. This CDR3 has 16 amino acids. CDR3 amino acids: CALPTSGSESSYEQYF. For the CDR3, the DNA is TGTGCCTTGCCGACTAGCGGGAGTGAAAGCTCCTACGAGCAGTACTTC.

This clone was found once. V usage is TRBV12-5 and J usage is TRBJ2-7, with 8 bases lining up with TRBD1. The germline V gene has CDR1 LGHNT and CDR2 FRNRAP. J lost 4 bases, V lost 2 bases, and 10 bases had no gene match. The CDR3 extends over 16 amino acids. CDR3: CASGLKEPGGGYEQYF. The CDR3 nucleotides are TGTGCTAGTGGTTTGAAAGAGCCAGGGGGCGGGTACGAGCAGTACTTC.

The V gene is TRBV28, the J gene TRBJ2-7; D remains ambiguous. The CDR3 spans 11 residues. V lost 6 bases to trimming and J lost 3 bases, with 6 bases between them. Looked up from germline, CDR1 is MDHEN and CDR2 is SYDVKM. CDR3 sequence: CASRSHYEQYF. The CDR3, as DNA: TGTGCCAGCAGGTCTCACTACGAGCAGTACTTC.

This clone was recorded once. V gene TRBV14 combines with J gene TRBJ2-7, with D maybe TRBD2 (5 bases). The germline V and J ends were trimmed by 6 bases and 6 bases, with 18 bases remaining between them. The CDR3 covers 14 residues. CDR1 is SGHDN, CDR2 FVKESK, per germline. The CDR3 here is CASSRGWIISEQYF. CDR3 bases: TGTGCCAGCAGTCGGGGATGGATTATCAGCGAGCAGTACTTC.

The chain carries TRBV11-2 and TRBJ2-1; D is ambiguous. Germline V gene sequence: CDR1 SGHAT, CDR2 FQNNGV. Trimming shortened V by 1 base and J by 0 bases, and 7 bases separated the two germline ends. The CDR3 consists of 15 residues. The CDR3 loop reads CASSLGESSYNEQFF. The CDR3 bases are TGTGCCAGCAGCTTAGGGGAAAGCTCCTACAATGAGCAGTTCTTC.

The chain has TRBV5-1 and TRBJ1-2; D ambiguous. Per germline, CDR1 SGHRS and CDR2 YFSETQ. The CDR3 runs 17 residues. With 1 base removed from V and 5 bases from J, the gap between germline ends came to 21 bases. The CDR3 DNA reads TGCGCCAGCAGCTTGTCCGTCGGTGGTGCGGATAATTATGGCTACACCTTC. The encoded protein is CASSLSVGGADNYGYTF.

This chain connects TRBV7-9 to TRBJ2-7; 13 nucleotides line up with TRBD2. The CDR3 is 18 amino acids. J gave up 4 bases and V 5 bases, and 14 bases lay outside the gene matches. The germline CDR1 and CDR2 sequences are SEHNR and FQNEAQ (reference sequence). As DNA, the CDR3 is TGTGCCAGCAGCCTCGGGACTAGCGGGGTAGGAGGGGCATACGAGCAGTACTTC. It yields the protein CASSLGTSGVGGAYEQYF.

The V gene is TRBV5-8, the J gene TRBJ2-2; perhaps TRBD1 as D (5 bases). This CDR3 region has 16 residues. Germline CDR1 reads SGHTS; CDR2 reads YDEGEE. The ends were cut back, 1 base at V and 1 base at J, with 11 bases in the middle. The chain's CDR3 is CASSLFQGLNTGELFF. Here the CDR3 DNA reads TGTGCCAGCAGCTTGTTTCAGGGATTGAACACCGGGGAGCTGTTTTTT. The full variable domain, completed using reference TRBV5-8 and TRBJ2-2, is EAGVTQSPTHLIKTRGQQATLRCSPISGHTSVYWYQQALGLGLQFLLWYDEGEERNRGNFPPRFSGRQFPNYSSELNVNALELEDSALYLCASSLFQGLNTGELFFGEGSRLTVL.

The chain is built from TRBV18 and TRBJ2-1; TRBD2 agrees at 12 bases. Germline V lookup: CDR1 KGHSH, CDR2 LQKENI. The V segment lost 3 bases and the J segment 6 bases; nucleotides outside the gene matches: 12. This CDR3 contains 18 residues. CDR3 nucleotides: TGTGCCAGCTCACCCAGGGCGACGGGGACTAGCGGGCTCAATGAGCAGTTCTTC. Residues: CASSPRATGTSGLNEQFF.

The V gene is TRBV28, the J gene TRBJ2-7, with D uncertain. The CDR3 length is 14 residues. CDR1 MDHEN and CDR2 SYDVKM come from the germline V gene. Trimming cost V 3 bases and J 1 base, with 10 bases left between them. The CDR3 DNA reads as TGTGCCAGCAGTTTGCGCGGACCGTCCTACGAGCAGTACTTC. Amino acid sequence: CASSLRGPSYEQYF.

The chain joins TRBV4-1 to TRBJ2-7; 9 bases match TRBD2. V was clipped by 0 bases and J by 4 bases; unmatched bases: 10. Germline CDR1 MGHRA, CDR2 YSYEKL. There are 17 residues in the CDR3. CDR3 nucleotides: TGCGCCAGCAGCCAAGAGGGCACAGGGGCGGGGGGGTACGAGCAGTACTTC. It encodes CASSQEGTGAGGYEQYF.

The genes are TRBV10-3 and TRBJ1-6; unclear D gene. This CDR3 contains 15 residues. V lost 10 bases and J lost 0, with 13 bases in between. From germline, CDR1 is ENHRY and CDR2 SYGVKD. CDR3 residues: CATQAFGSYNSPLHF. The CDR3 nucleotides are TGTGCCACCCAGGCCTTCGGCTCCTATAATTCACCCCTCCACTTT.

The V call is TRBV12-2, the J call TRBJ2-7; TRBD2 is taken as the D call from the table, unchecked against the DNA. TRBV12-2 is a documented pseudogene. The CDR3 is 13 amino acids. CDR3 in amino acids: CASRPRFEGEQYF. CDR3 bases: TGTGCAAGTCGCCCCAGATTTGAGGGCGAGCAGTACTTC.

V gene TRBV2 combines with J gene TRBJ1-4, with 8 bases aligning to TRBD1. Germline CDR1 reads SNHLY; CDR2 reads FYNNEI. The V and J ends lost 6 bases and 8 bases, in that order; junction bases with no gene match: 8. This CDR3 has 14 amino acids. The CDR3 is CASRDRVTGEKLFF. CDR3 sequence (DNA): TGTGCCAGCAGGGACAGGGTAACGGGCGAAAAACTGTTTTTT.

The CDR3 nucleotides are TGTGCCAGCAGTGGGCTAGCGGGAGGAAATGAGCAGTTCTTC. Protein product: CASSGLAGGNEQFF. The rearrangement joins TRBV28 to TRBJ2-1, with 11 positions matching TRBD2. Losses at the gene ends were 5 bases for V and 7 bases for J; bases not matched to a gene: 4. Per the germline V gene, CDR1 is MDHEN and CDR2 is SYDVKM. This CDR3 is 14 amino acids long.

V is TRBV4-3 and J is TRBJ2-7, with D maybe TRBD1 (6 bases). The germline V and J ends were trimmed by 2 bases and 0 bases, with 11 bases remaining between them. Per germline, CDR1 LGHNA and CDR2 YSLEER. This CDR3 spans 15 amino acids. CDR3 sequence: CASSQLRDISYEQYF. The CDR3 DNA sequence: TGCGCCAGCAGCCAACTTCGGGACATCTCCTACGAGCAGTACTTC.